A selection of T cell receptor beta chains follows, all from one sample in a study of T-cell memory formation after mild COVID-19. One entry per CDR3 protein results from TCRdb running MiXCR on the 5' RACE reads. The table records about 160,000 distinct CDR3 sequences, about 28% of them present only once. Sequencing was performed on PBMCs or a T cell subset sorted from them (not recorded which). Every receptor here comes from an adult woman who had mild COVID-19 (a few samples of this study predate the infection). Cell type and time point are not known. Each CDR3 is given with its conserved first and last residue. Fields, in order: D gene, J gene, V gene, clone size, CDR3 DNA, CDR3 protein. A D gene is named only where the DNA matches it firmly. Expanded clones are given a class, and other clones once, few, many or no size at all.

d_call: NA; j_call: TRBJ2-7; v_call: TRBV10-3; clone_size: few; cdr3_nt: TGTGCCATCAGTTCAGCGGTGATGGACTCCTACGAGCAGTACTTC; cdr3_aa: CAISSAVMDSYEQYF
d_call: NA; j_call: TRBJ2-2; v_call: TRBV25-1; clone_size: NA; cdr3_nt: TGTGCCAGCAGTGAATATGACAGCGAAGGGTCCGGGGAGCTGTTTTTT; cdr3_aa: CASSEYDSEGSGELFF
d_call: NA; j_call: TRBJ1-4; v_call: TRBV6-4; clone_size: NA; cdr3_nt: TGTGCCAGCAGTCCGACAGGAACTAATGAAAAACTGTTTTTT; cdr3_aa: CASSPTGTNEKLFF
d_call: NA; j_call: TRBJ1-1; v_call: TRBV6-1; clone_size: NA; cdr3_nt: TGTGCCAGCAGTGTAAAATGGGACACTGAAGCTTTCTTT; cdr3_aa: CASSVKWDTEAFF
d_call: TRBD1; j_call: TRBJ2-7; v_call: TRBV28; clone_size: few; cdr3_nt: TGTGCCAGCAGTTTTGCCGGGACAGGGGTATACGAGCAGTACTTC; cdr3_aa: CASSFAGTGVYEQYF
d_call: NA; j_call: TRBJ2-2; v_call: TRBV24-1; clone_size: few; cdr3_nt: TGTGCCACCAGTGATTTTGGTTGGAGGGGCGACACCGGGGAGCTGTTTTTT; cdr3_aa: CATSDFGWRGDTGELFF
d_call: NA; j_call: TRBJ2-7; v_call: TRBV12-3/TRBV12-4; clone_size: few; cdr3_nt: TGTGCCAGCAGTTTAGGACAGGTACCCTACGAGCAGTACTTC; cdr3_aa: CASSLGQVPYEQYF
d_call: NA; j_call: TRBJ1-1; v_call: TRBV7-9; clone_size: few; cdr3_nt: TGTGCCAGTCGACGAGTTTTGGGTACTGAAGCTTTCTTT; cdr3_aa: CASRRVLGTEAFF
d_call: TRBD2; j_call: TRBJ2-3; v_call: TRBV12-3/TRBV12-4; clone_size: NA; cdr3_nt: TGTGCCAGCAAGCGGGGGAACACAGATACGCAGTATTTT; cdr3_aa: CASKRGNTDTQYF
d_call: TRBD2; j_call: TRBJ2-3; v_call: TRBV12-3/TRBV12-4; clone_size: few; cdr3_nt: TGTGCCAGCAGTTTATACGGGGGAGGGCGCACAGATACGCAGTATTTT; cdr3_aa: CASSLYGGGRTDTQYF
d_call: TRBD1; j_call: TRBJ1-1; v_call: TRBV7-3; clone_size: NA; cdr3_nt: TGTGCCAGCAGCTCGGACAGGTACGCTGAAGCTTTCTTT; cdr3_aa: CASSSDRYAEAFF
d_call: NA; j_call: TRBJ2-5; v_call: TRBV13; clone_size: NA; cdr3_nt: TGTGCCAGCAGCTTCGGTCAGGTGGAGACCCAGTACTTC; cdr3_aa: CASSFGQVETQYF
d_call: NA; j_call: TRBJ2-3; v_call: TRBV13; clone_size: few; cdr3_nt: TGTGCCAGCAGCTCAGGGTTCTCAAGCACAGATACGCAGTATTTT; cdr3_aa: CASSSGFSSTDTQYF
d_call: NA; j_call: TRBJ1-2; v_call: TRBV19; clone_size: few; cdr3_nt: TGTGCCAGTTCCGGACAGATTTCAGCTAACTATGGCTACACCTTC; cdr3_aa: CASSGQISANYGYTF
d_call: TRBD1; j_call: TRBJ1-1; v_call: TRBV5-1; clone_size: NA; cdr3_nt: TGCGCCAGCAGCATCGGACAGGGGATGAACACTGAAGCTTTCTTT; cdr3_aa: CASSIGQGMNTEAFF
d_call: NA; j_call: TRBJ2-5; v_call: TRBV20-1; clone_size: few; cdr3_nt: TGCAGTGCTAGTATGGCAGAATTACAAGAGACCCAGTACTTC; cdr3_aa: CSASMAELQETQYF
d_call: NA; j_call: TRBJ2-3; v_call: TRBV5-1; clone_size: NA; cdr3_nt: TGCGCCAGCAGCCGGGACTTAATAGACACAGATACGCAGTATTTT; cdr3_aa: CASSRDLIDTDTQYF
d_call: TRBD1; j_call: TRBJ2-2; v_call: TRBV30; clone_size: many; cdr3_nt: TGTGCCTGGAGAGAGACAGGGTTCGTCCCCGGGGAGCTGTTTTTT; cdr3_aa: CAWRETGFVPGELFF
d_call: NA; j_call: TRBJ1-4; v_call: TRBV7-2; clone_size: NA; cdr3_nt: TGTGCCAGCAGCTCAAGCTCAGGGTCGGGGAATGAAAAACTGTTTTTT; cdr3_aa: CASSSSSGSGNEKLFF
d_call: NA; j_call: TRBJ1-1; v_call: TRBV7-9; clone_size: NA; cdr3_nt: TGTGCCAGCAGCTTTGGCTGGGGATCGGATACTGAAGCTTTCTTT; cdr3_aa: CASSFGWGSDTEAFF
d_call: TRBD2; j_call: TRBJ2-5; v_call: TRBV14; clone_size: NA; cdr3_nt: TGTGCCAGCAGCCAACCGGGACTAGCGGGGGGAGAGACCCAGTACTTC; cdr3_aa: CASSQPGLAGGETQYF
d_call: NA; j_call: TRBJ1-5; v_call: TRBV12-3/TRBV12-4; clone_size: NA; cdr3_nt: TGTGCCAGCAGCCTTGAAAAGCCCCAGCATTTT; cdr3_aa: CASSLEKPQHF
d_call: TRBD1; j_call: TRBJ1-5; v_call: TRBV7-8; clone_size: NA; cdr3_nt: TGTGCCAGCAGCGGGGACAGGGGAAGCCGCAATCAGCCCCAGCATTTT; cdr3_aa: CASSGDRGSRNQPQHF
d_call: NA; j_call: TRBJ1-5; v_call: TRBV10-3; clone_size: NA; cdr3_nt: TGTGCCAGCGGGCATCTAAATCAGCCCCAGCATTTT; cdr3_aa: CASGHLNQPQHF
d_call: NA; j_call: TRBJ1-2; v_call: TRBV6-6; clone_size: NA; cdr3_nt: TGTGCCAGCAGCCCTAGTACAGGGTTTGGCTACACCTTC; cdr3_aa: CASSPSTGFGYTF
d_call: TRBD1; j_call: TRBJ2-5; v_call: TRBV28; clone_size: NA; cdr3_nt: TGTGCCAGCAGTTTATGGACAGGGGGCGTGGGGGAGACCCAGTACTTC; cdr3_aa: CASSLWTGGVGETQYF
d_call: NA; j_call: TRBJ1-1; v_call: TRBV7-9; clone_size: NA; cdr3_nt: TGTGCCAGCAGCTTTGGACAGCACACTGAAGCTTTCTTT; cdr3_aa: CASSFGQHTEAFF
d_call: NA; j_call: TRBJ2-7; v_call: TRBV27; clone_size: NA; cdr3_nt: TGTGCCAGCAGTTGGCCCGCCAAGTCTTGGACCCCTCCCTACGAGCAGTACTTC; cdr3_aa: CASSWPAKSWTPPYEQYF
d_call: NA; j_call: TRBJ2-7; v_call: TRBV2; clone_size: NA; cdr3_nt: TGTGCCAGCAGGTGGGAGGGGGGGGCCTTCTACGAGCAGTACTTC; cdr3_aa: CASRWEGGAFYEQYF
d_call: NA; j_call: TRBJ2-2; v_call: TRBV7-3; clone_size: NA; cdr3_nt: TGTGCCAGCAGCTTACGACCGCCGGGACACCAGAACGCCGGGGAGCTGTTTTTT; cdr3_aa: CASSLRPPGHQNAGELFF
d_call: NA; j_call: TRBJ2-1; v_call: TRBV4-2; clone_size: NA; cdr3_nt: TGTGCCAGCAGCCAAGGCGAGGGACCATACTACAATGAGCAGTTCTTC; cdr3_aa: CASSQGEGPYYNEQFF
d_call: NA; j_call: TRBJ2-4; v_call: TRBV5-1; clone_size: few; cdr3_nt: TGCGCCAGCAGCTTGGCCCCACAGCCCCCTTTCACGTTAAACATTCAGTACTTC; cdr3_aa: CASSLAPQPPFTLNIQYF
d_call: NA; j_call: TRBJ2-5; v_call: TRBV7-9; clone_size: few; cdr3_nt: TGTGCCAGCAGCTTAGCGATGGTAGCGCAAGAAGAGACCCAGTACTTC; cdr3_aa: CASSLAMVAQEETQYF
d_call: NA; j_call: TRBJ2-7; v_call: TRBV2; clone_size: once; cdr3_nt: TGTGCCAGCAGTGTTACCGGGAGCCCCTACGAGCAGTACTTC; cdr3_aa: CASSVTGSPYEQYF
d_call: TRBD1; j_call: TRBJ2-5; v_call: TRBV10-3; clone_size: few; cdr3_nt: TGTGCCATCAGTGAGACAGGGGTCCAAGAGACCCAGTACTTC; cdr3_aa: CAISETGVQETQYF
d_call: NA; j_call: TRBJ1-2; v_call: TRBV21-1; clone_size: NA; cdr3_nt: TGTGCCAGCTCCCCGAGGACATCCTATAACTATGGCTACACCTTC; cdr3_aa: CASSPRTSYNYGYTF
d_call: NA; j_call: TRBJ2-1; v_call: TRBV6-4; clone_size: few; cdr3_nt: TGTGCCAGCAGTGACCGACACAGTCCGATCGCCTACAATGAGCAGTTCTTC; cdr3_aa: CASSDRHSPIAYNEQFF